These 4 T cell receptor beta chains were all obtained from the same sample, sequenced in a study of tumor-infiltrating lymphocytes in primary liver carcinoma. The investigators made TCR beta cDNA from roughly 460 ng total RNA, using a constant-region primer. Three nested multiplex PCR rounds of slightly modified ARM-PCR generated TCR beta libraries. Forward primers for TRBV1-TRBV30 and a C-beta reverse primer served the first two PCR rounds, at 10 cycles each. Via MiXCR, TCRdb re-called the multiplex PCR reads, giving one row per CDR3 protein. The sample records about 54,000 distinct CDR3 sequences, over 70% being singletons. Without any cell sorting, about 18-31 mg of bulk tissue yielded co-extracted RNA and DNA. Input material: liver tumor tissue from sampling region 2. The subset was: tumor region T2, inferior pole. The source of these receptors is a man aged 35 to 55 with primary liver carcinoma and hepatitis B virus infection.

As for this clonotype: Without the conserved terminal phenylalanine or tryptophan, this CDR3 likely stems from a read error. This chain joins TRBV11-2 and TRBJ2-5, with D tentatively TRBD2 (5 bases). The CDR3 covers 16 residues. From germline, CDR1 is SGHAT and CDR2 FQNNGV. The CDR3 reads CVSSLGSSRPGETQYY. The CDR3, as DNA: TGTGTCAGCAGCTTAGGGAGTAGCCGCCCGGGGGAGACCCAGTACTAC.

This clonotype occurred once. The chain combines TRBV4-1 with TRBJ2-3; D possibly corresponds to TRBD2 (6 bases). Germline assignment: CDR1 MGHRA and CDR2 YSYEKL. CDR3 length: 14 amino acids. V was cut by 8 bases and J by 1 base, with 13 bases left in between. The CDR3 DNA reads as TGCGCCAGCCAAGAGCCTAGCGGCACAGATACGCAGTATTTT. It specifies CASQEPSGTDTQYF.

About this clonotype: The CDR3 end shows no conserved phenylalanine or tryptophan, and so a read error is likely. The V call is TRBV6-1, the J call TRBJ2-5; D gene uncertain. The CDR3 consists of 15 residues. Per germline, CDR1 MNHNS and CDR2 SASEGT. With 1 base removed from V and 1 base from J, the gap between germline ends came to 10 bases. CDR3: CASSEERKVQETQYL. Written as DNA, the CDR3 is TGTGCCAGCAGTGAAGAACGTAAGGTCCAAGAGACCCAGTACCTC.

For this clonotype: A much larger clone sits a single nucleotide away, making a read error possible. This chain links TRBV7-9 with TRBJ2-7, with D unresolved. Germline CDR1 is SEHNR and CDR2 is FQNEAQ (reference sequence). CDR3 length: 12 residues. CDR3 region: CASRLGVNEQYF. The CDR3 DNA follows: TGTGCCAGCAGGTTAGGAGTAAACGAGCAGTACTTC.